The following is a TCR beta chain sequence with its context. The antigen remains unidentified. This CDR3 region has 13 residues. Germline values: CDR1 KGHSH, CDR2 LQKENI. Trimming shortened V by 6 bases and J by 5 bases, and 11 bases separated the two germline ends. Individual cDNA molecules were tagged with unique molecular identifiers. MiXCR, applied by TCRdb to the 5' RACE reads, yields one record per CDR3 protein. The sample contains roughly 64,000 distinct CDR3 sequences, approximately 10% of which appear only once. This sample was included in a study of early T cells in non-severe SARS-CoV-2 infection. Background on the study: Bulk RNA from unsorted whole blood was sequenced; chains were unpaired.

General study points: CD4 and private specificities were missed by VDJdb matching, which favored anti-spike CD8 responses.

Sequenced material: whole blood, taken at baseline. The sequence came from an adult who was a healthcare worker with PCR-confirmed SARS-CoV-2 infection or an uninfected control (not recorded which). The chain uses TRBV18 and TRBJ1-5; D gene uncertain. The CDR3 DNA follows: TGTGCCAGCTCCGCAAACCTCCATCAGCCCCAGCATTTT. Translated, it gives CASSANLHQPQHF.